This T cell receptor beta chain is drawn from a study of blood T cells in healthy people across ages. Total RNA extracted from each sample amounted to at least 6 micrograms. Primers used in a second PCR of roughly 6 to 11 cycles were a sample-barcoded 5' primer and a J-beta primer mix. From the 5' RACE reads, TCRdb called clonotypes with MiXCR, one entry per CDR3 protein. The repertoire holds about 1.4 million distinct CDR3 sequences, with roughly 64% as singletons. V lost 1 base to trimming and J lost 4 bases, with 16 bases between them. The CDR3 spans 16 residues. In germline, CDR1 is MGHRA, CDR2 YSYEKL.

The gene calls are TRBV4-1 and TRBJ2-5, with D uncertain. The sequencing input was blood. The receptor was derived from a man aged 18 to 29 in good health. The CDR3 nucleotides are TGCGCCAGCAGCCAAGGCGTCTCGGCAGGTTCAGAGACCCAGTACTTC. Protein sequence: CASSQGVSAGSETQYF.